This TCR beta chain was captured by sequencing in a study of somatic mutations in cytotoxic T cells in rheumatoid arthritis. Broader study findings: The study found CD8+ clonality increased with age in rheumatoid arthritis patients, not healthy controls. Clonality measured in CD8+ T cells did not differ significantly between rheumatoid arthritis patients and age-matched healthy controls.

On this clone itself: Its antigen is currently unknown.

The healthy control blood donors were roughly 59% female, with median age approximately 54 years (range roughly 20-70). Both CD4+ and CD8+ cells were separated through positive magnetic bead selection, and their purity was verified using flow cytometry. Sequencing used immunoSEQ multiplex PCR; TCRdb keeps in-frame clones, though not all of them. The table includes about 12,000 clones, over 65% detected once. This CDR3 is 15 amino acids long. V was clipped by 1 base and J by 2 bases, with 10 bases between them. Germline V gene data show CDR1 as SGHDN and CDR2 as FVKESK. This receptor was identified in a woman in her forties in good health. V gene TRBV14 combines with J gene TRBJ2-3; D uncertain. Sample: CD8+ T cells sorted from blood. Here the CDR3 DNA reads TGTGCCAGCAGCCAAGCCCCGGGTACCACAGATACGCAGTATTTT. Translation: CASSQAPGTTDTQYF. The complete variable domain, with remaining parts taken from reference TRBV14 and TRBJ2-3, reads EAGVTQFPSHSVIEKGQTVTLRCDPISGHDNLYWYRRVMGKEIKFLLHFVKESKQDESGMPNNRFLAERTGGTYSTLKVQPAELEDSGVYFCASSQAPGTTDTQYFGPGTRLTVL.